This entry lists 24 T cell receptor beta chains sequenced from one sample in a study of blood T cell repertoires in COVID-19. Sequencing used immunoSEQ multiplex PCR; TCRdb keeps in-frame clones, though not all of them. Of 210,000 or so clones listed, more than 70% were seen once; the top ten hold around 2.8%. The source material was peripheral blood. The receptors originated from a woman in her sixties or seventies with acute or convalescent COVID-19.

The chain has TRBV10-3 and TRBJ2-3, with no clear D. Trimming stripped 1 base from V and 4 bases from J, with 6 bases between. The length of the CDR3 is 13 residues. Germline CDR1 ENHRY, CDR2 SYGVKD. The CDR3 coding sequence is TGTGCCATCAGTGAGTTATCGGCAGATACGCAGTATTTT. This codes for CAISELSADTQYF.

The chain uses TRBV20-1 and TRBJ1-2; D not resolved. CDR3 length equals 11 residues. CDR1 is DFQATT and CDR2 is SNEGSKA in the germline V gene (reference sequence). Trimming stripped 0 bases from V and 3 bases from J, with 2 bases between. CDR3 sequence: CSARDDYGYTF. The CDR3 coding sequence is TGCAGTGCTAGAGACGACTATGGCTACACCTTC.

The genes are TRBV10-3 and TRBJ1-5; TRBD1 matches at 7 bases. The CDR3 is 15 residues long. Germline assignment: CDR1 ENHRY and CDR2 SYGVKD. Unmatched junction bases numbered 5, after V lost 6 bases and J lost 0 bases. This CDR3 is CAIRAGTDSNQPQHF. The DNA of the CDR3 is TGTGCCATCAGAGCCGGGACAGATAGCAATCAGCCCCAGCATTTT.

The chain couples TRBV9 to TRBJ2-3, with D possibly being TRBD2 (6 bases). The germline V and J ends were trimmed by 3 bases and 3 bases, with 20 bases remaining between them. The CDR3 extends over 17 amino acids. Germline V gene data show CDR1 as SGDLS and CDR2 as YYNGEE. CDR3 region: CASSATHGGEGTDTQYF. The CDR3 coding sequence is TGTGCCAGCAGCGCAACCCACGGGGGTGAGGGGACAGATACGCAGTATTTT.

The chain is built from TRBV7-2 and TRBJ2-5, with 10 positions matching TRBD1. Germline CDR1 is SGHTA and CDR2 is FQGNSA. The junction had 4 bases not matched to a gene; V was cut back by 4 bases and J by 2 bases. CDR3 length equals 15 residues. CDR3: CASSSDRGRQETQYF. The CDR3, as DNA: TGTGCCAGCAGCTCGGACAGGGGGAGGCAAGAGACCCAGTACTTC.

The chain carries TRBV4-2 and TRBJ1-6; 9 bases agree with TRBD1. The V and J ends lost 6 bases and 10 bases, in that order; junction bases with no gene match: 7. This CDR3 has 14 residues. CDR1 is LGHNA and CDR2 is YNFKEQ in the germline V gene. DNA of the CDR3: TGTGCCAGCAGGCTGGGACAGGGAGGGTCACCCCTCCACTTT. This translates into CASRLGQGGSPLHF.

V and J are TRBV5-1 and TRBJ1-4; 8 bases match TRBD1. The ends lost 5 bases at V and 8 bases at J; junction bases unmatched: 11. CDR3 length: 15 residues. Germline V gene sequence: CDR1 SGHRS, CDR2 YFSETQ. The CDR3: CASSQSGGGGEKLFF. CDR3 nucleotide sequence: TGCGCCAGCAGTCAGTCAGGGGGCGGAGGAGAAAAACTGTTTTTT.

The gene calls are TRBV4-1 and TRBJ1-2; D remains unclear. With 0 bases removed from V and 4 bases from J, the gap between germline ends came to 12 bases. Germline V gives CDR1 MGHRA, CDR2 YSYEKL. The CDR3 runs to 15 residues. The CDR3 protein is CASSQDLGVPYGYTF. As DNA, the CDR3 is TGCGCCAGCAGCCAAGACCTGGGAGTTCCCTATGGCTACACCTTC.

This chain uses TRBV3-1 (or the pseudogene TRBV3-2) with TRBJ1-5; a weak D match, TRBD1 (6 bases). Trimming pared 1 base from V and 4 bases from J, leaving 11 bases between. The CDR3 length is 15 residues. Germline V gene data show CDR1 as LGHDT and CDR2 as YNNKEL (reference sequence). The CDR3 sequence: CASSQGRQGNQPQHF. CDR3 coding DNA: TGTGCCAGCAGCCAAGGTCGTCAGGGGAATCAGCCCCAGCATTTT.

J is TRBJ1-2 and V is TRBV7-2; TRBD1 aligns across 7 bases. Germline CDR1 is SGHTA and CDR2 is FQGNSA. V shed 3 bases, J shed 7 bases, and the junction held 5 bases outside the gene matches. The CDR3 spans 13 residues. This CDR3 is CASSLDRRGGYTF. Written as DNA, the CDR3 is TGTGCCAGCAGCTTGGACAGGCGGGGTGGCTACACCTTC. The variable domain in full, completed from reference TRBV7-2 and TRBJ1-2, reads GAGVSQSPSNKVTEKGKDVELRCDPISGHTALYWYRQSLGQGLEFLIYFQGNSAPDKSGLPSDRFSAERTGGSVSTLTIQRTQQEDSAVYLCASSLDRRGGYTFGSGTRLTVV.

This clone was found a few times. Other DNA sequences within the sample encode an identical CDR3. V gene TRBV11-2 combines with J gene TRBJ2-7; 12 nucleotides match TRBD2. The CDR3 sequence is 14 residues long. In germline, CDR1 is SGHAT, CDR2 FQNNGV. The V gene end was trimmed by 3 bases and the J gene end by 4 bases; junction bases not matched to a gene: 1. The CDR3 here is CASSLTSGSYEQYF. In nucleotides, the CDR3 is TGTGCCAGCAGCTTGACTAGCGGGAGTTACGAGCAGTACTTC. The full variable domain, its missing parts supplied by reference TRBV11-2 and TRBJ2-7, is EAGVAQSPRYKIIEKRQSVAFWCNPISGHATLYWYQQILGQGPKLLIQFQNNGVVDDSQLPKDRFSAERLKGVDSTLKIQPAKLEDSAVYLCASSLTSGSYEQYFGPGTRLTVT.

The chain is built from TRBV7-2 and TRBJ1-2; 7 bases are a match to TRBD1. Trimming removed 5 bases from V and 8 bases from J; junction bases left unmatched: 8. Germline V lookup: CDR1 SGHTA, CDR2 FQGNSA. The CDR3 loop spans 13 amino acids. CDR3: CASSVGQVGGYTF. CDR3 bases: TGTGCCAGCAGCGTAGGACAGGTGGGGGGCTACACCTTC.

The gene calls are TRBV5-1 and TRBJ2-1, with 9 bases that match TRBD2. V lost 4 bases to trimming and J lost 4 bases; unmatched junction nucleotides: 6. Germline CDR1 SGHRS, CDR2 YFSETQ. The CDR3 length is 15 residues. The CDR3 DNA sequence: TGCGCCAGCAGCCGAATAGCGGGAGCGTACAATGAGCAGTTCTTC. This translates into CASSRIAGAYNEQFF.

The V and J genes are TRBV7-6 and TRBJ1-1; D gene ambiguous. Germline V CDR1 and CDR2: SGHVS, FNYEAQ. CDR3 length equals 13 residues. Trimming pared 5 bases from V and 0 bases from J, leaving 7 bases between. CDR3 DNA sequence: TGTGCCAGCAGCCGAGACTTGAACACTGAAGCTTTCTTT. Translating gives CASSRDLNTEAFF.

CDR3 coding DNA: TGTGCCAGCAGTACAGGGGGGGATCAGCCCCAGCATTTT. It yields the protein CASSTGGDQPQHF. The chain is built from TRBV11-1 and TRBJ1-5; 8 nucleotides agree with TRBD1. Germline-derived CDR1 and CDR2 are SGHAT and FQDESV (reference sequence). CDR3 size: 13 residues. The J segment lost 5 bases and the V segment lost 6 bases, leaving 3 bases of the junction unmatched.

V gene TRBV7-9 combines with J gene TRBJ1-1; D gene uncertain. Trimming left V 5 bases short and J 1 base short, with 11 bases between. The CDR3 is made up of 14 amino acids. Germline-derived CDR1 and CDR2 are SEHNR and FQNEAQ (reference sequence). This CDR3 reads CASSLDGGNTEAFF. Here the CDR3 DNA reads TGTGCCAGCAGCCTAGACGGCGGGAACACTGAAGCTTTCTTT.

The chain links TRBV11-2 to TRBJ1-5; TRBD1 matches at 9 bases. The junction had 2 bases not matched to a gene; V was cut back by 5 bases and J by 6 bases. In germline, CDR1 is SGHAT, CDR2 FQNNGV. The CDR3 is made up of 13 amino acids. The CDR3 DNA sequence: TGTGCCAGCAGCGGGGGACAGGGTCAGCCCCAGCATTTT. Its protein product is CASSGGQGQPQHF.

V is TRBV13 and J is TRBJ2-7, with 10 bases matching TRBD1. V shed 6 bases and J 1 base; nucleotides not matched to a gene: 3. Germline V gene lookup returns CDR1 PRHDT and CDR2 FYEKMQ (reference sequence). This CDR3 contains 14 residues. CDR3 in DNA: TGTGCCAGCAGAGGACAGGGGGATTCCTACGAGCAGTACTTC. Translating gives CASRGQGDSYEQYF. Looking up the rest from reference TRBV13 and TRBJ2-7 gives the full variable domain: AAGVIQSPRHLIKEKRETATLKCYPIPRHDTVYWYQQGPGQDPQFLISFYEKMQSDKGSIPDRFSAQQFSDYHSELNMSSLELGDSALYFCASRGQGDSYEQYFGPGTRLTVT.

This clone was recorded only once. The chain carries TRBV18 and TRBJ1-1, with D unresolved. Deletions cut 1 base from V and 5 bases from J, with 8 bases between. Per germline, CDR1 KGHSH and CDR2 LQKENI. CDR3 length: 13 residues. The CDR3 region has the DNA TGTGCCAGCTCACCACAACTTCTAACTGAAGCTTTCTTT. It is translated as CASSPQLLTEAFF. Drawing the rest from reference TRBV18 and TRBJ1-1, the complete variable domain is NAGVMQNPRHLVRRRGQEARLRCSPMKGHSHVYWYRQLPEEGLKFMVYLQKENIIDESGMPKERFSAEFPKEGPSILRIQQVVRGDSAAYFCASSPQLLTEAFFGQGTRLTVV.

This clone was detected once. V is TRBV28 and J is TRBJ2-5; TRBD1 agrees at 7 bases. Trimming took 3 bases from V and 2 from J; bases not matched to a gene: 3. The CDR3 loop spans 14 amino acids. In germline, CDR1 is MDHEN, CDR2 SYDVKM. The CDR3 DNA sequence: TGTGCCAGCAGTTTGACAGGGCTTCAAGAGACCCAGTACTTC. Translated: CASSLTGLQETQYF.

The chain joins TRBV2 to TRBJ2-5; 8 bases are a match to TRBD2. Germline CDR1 and CDR2: SNHLY and FYNNEI. V shed 3 bases, J shed 3 bases, and the junction held 3 bases outside the gene matches. This CDR3 is 14 amino acids long. The CDR3 DNA sequence: TGTGCCAGCAGTGACGGGCGGGGGGAAGAGACCCAGTACTTC. Protein sequence: CASSDGRGEETQYF.

The chain couples TRBV6-5 to TRBJ1-2; D not certain. The V and J ends lost 9 bases and 2 bases respectively, with 10 bases between them. Germline-derived CDR1 and CDR2 are MNHEY and SVGAGI. The CDR3 has 12 residues. CDR3 sequence: CASYRSNYGYTF. DNA for the CDR3: TGTGCCAGTTACAGATCCAACTATGGCTACACCTTC.

V and J are TRBV23-1 and TRBJ2-7, with 8 bases that match TRBD2. TRBV23-1 has ORF status, its function being uncertain. Trimming took 4 bases from V and 2 from J; bases not matched to a gene: 1. The CDR3 is 13 residues long. For the CDR3, the DNA is TGCGCCAGCAGTCTGCGGGAGGCCTACGAGCAGTACTTC. This gives the protein CASSLREAYEQYF.

The chain has TRBV28 and TRBJ2-7; the match to TRBD2 covers 12 bases. Per germline, CDR1 MDHEN and CDR2 SYDVKM. V was clipped by 2 bases and J by 2 bases; unmatched bases: 7. The CDR3 length is 17 residues. CDR3 in amino acids: CASSLILLAGGTYEQYF. CDR3 bases: TGTGCCAGCAGTTTAATACTCCTAGCGGGAGGGACCTACGAGCAGTACTTC.